The 2 T cell receptor beta chains given below trace back to one sample, sequenced in a study of CD8+ T cells in alopecia areata. Sequencing templates came from extracted RNA that was reverse transcribed into cDNA. Assay: immunoSEQ multiplex PCR; the TCRdb copy retains only in-frame clones and omits some. The sample contains roughly 150,000 clones, roughly 50% of which appear only once. The sample comprised CD4+ T cells sorted from blood. All receptors derive from a human donor with alopecia areata.

The chain uses TRBV5-1 and TRBJ2-3; D is ambiguous. The germline CDR1 and CDR2 sequences are SGHRS and YFSETQ. The V and J ends lost 2 bases and 1 base respectively, with 8 bases between them. The CDR3 runs to 14 residues. In DNA form, the CDR3 reads TGCGCCAGCAGCTTAGGTGGCCGCACAGATACGCAGTATTTT. This codes for CASSLGGRTDTQYF. Combining the CDR3 with reference TRBV5-1 and TRBJ2-3 gives the whole variable domain KAGVTQTPRYLIKTRGQQVTLSCSPISGHRSVSWYQQTPGQGLQFLFEYFSETQRNKGNFPGRFSGRQFSNSRSEMNVSTLELGDSALYLCASSLGGRTDTQYFGPGTRLTVL.

The chain is built from TRBV7-9 and TRBJ2-7, with D uncertain. This CDR3 region has 11 residues. CDR1 is SEHNR and CDR2 is FQNEAQ in the germline V gene (reference sequence). CDR3 DNA sequence: TGTGCTTCGGGCACTTGGAGCGAGCAGTACTTC. It codes for CASGTWSEQYF. Using reference TRBV7-9 and TRBJ2-7 for the parts outside the CDR3, the full variable domain is DTGVSQNPRHKITKRGQNVTFRCDPISEHNRLYWYRQTLGQGPEFLTYFQNEAQLEKSRLLSDRFSAERPKGSFSTLEIQRTEQGDSAMYLCASGTWSEQYFGPGTRLTVT.